This T cell receptor beta chain was recovered during a study of blood T cell repertoires in COVID-19. Study information: Acute and convalescent COVID-19 specimens originated in the United States, Italy and Spain. The cDNA or gDNA used as material had been derived from T cells, B-cell-depleted T cells, or PBMCs.

The CDR3 has 15 amino acids. After removal of 1 base from V and 7 bases from J, the junction contained 6 bases not matched to a gene. Study processing details: Estimation of nucleated cell counts was performed using reference gene primer amplification. TCRdb's copy holds only in-frame clones and misses some; the assay was immunoSEQ multiplex PCR. V, J and clone size derive from that table, while D and trimming were established from the DNA sequence. Altogether approximately 210,000 clones are present, roughly 86% being singletons, with the ten largest covering approximately 12%. The origin of this receptor is a middle-aged woman with acute or convalescent COVID-19. The V call is TRBV23-1, the J call TRBJ1-4, with 7 nucleotides matching TRBD1. TRBV23-1 belongs to the ORF category, with a function that is uncertain. The sequenced sample was peripheral blood. This chain's CDR3 is CASSQWAGTVEKLFF. CDR3 DNA sequence: TGCGCCAGCAGTCAATGGGCCGGGACAGTTGAAAAACTGTTTTTT.